This T cell receptor beta chain came from a study of T-cell memory formation after mild COVID-19. TCRdb reanalysed the 5' RACE reads using MiXCR and keeps one entry per CDR3 protein. Of 470,000 or so distinct CDR3 sequences in the sample, roughly 25% were seen once. Study-wide findings and caveats: Pre-infection memory contained some responding clones, which suggested that cross-reactive memory had joined.

On this clonotype: Antigen unknown.

The clonotype comes from an adult woman who had mild COVID-19 (a few samples of this study predate the infection). Cell type and time point are not known. Sequenced sample: PBMCs or a T cell subset sorted from them (not recorded which).

The CDR3 reads CAWSVQGFGEKLFF. In nucleotides, the CDR3 is TGTGCCTGGAGTGTACAGGGGTTCGGTGAAAAACTGTTTTTT. V usage is TRBV30 and J usage is TRBJ1-4; TRBD1 matches 7 bases. The CDR3 extends over 14 amino acids. Per germline, CDR1 GTSNPN and CDR2 SVGIG (reference sequence). With 0 bases clipped from V and 7 bases from J, the junction kept 5 bases outside the gene matches.